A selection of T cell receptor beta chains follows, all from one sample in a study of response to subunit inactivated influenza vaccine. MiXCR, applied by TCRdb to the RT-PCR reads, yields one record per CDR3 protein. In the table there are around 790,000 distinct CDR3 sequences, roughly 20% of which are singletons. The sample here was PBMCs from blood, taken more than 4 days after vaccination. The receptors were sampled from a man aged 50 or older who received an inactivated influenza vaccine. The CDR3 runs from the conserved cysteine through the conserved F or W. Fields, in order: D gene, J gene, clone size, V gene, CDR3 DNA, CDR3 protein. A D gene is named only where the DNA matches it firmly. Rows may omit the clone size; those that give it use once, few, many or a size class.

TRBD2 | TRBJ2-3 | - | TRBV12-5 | TGTGCTAGCATGAGGGAGCGGGAGGGTTCGGATACGCAGTATTTT | CASMREREGSDTQYF
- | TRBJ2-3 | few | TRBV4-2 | TGTGCCAGCAGCCAAGAAACAGGGAGGGACACAGATACGCAGTATTTT | CASSQETGRDTDTQYF
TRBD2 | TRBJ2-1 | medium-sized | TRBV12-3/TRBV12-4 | TGTGCCAGCAGTTTTATTAGCGGGGGGGCAAGGTCCCTCGCCTACAATGAGCAGTTCTTC | CASSFISGGARSLAYNEQFF
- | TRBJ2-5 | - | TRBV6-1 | TGTGCCAGCAGGCGCGTAAGACAAGAGACCCAGTACTTC | CASRRVRQETQYF
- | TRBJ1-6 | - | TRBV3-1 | TGTGCCAGCAGCCAAGATATGGGGAAATCAGCACCCCTCCACTTT | CASSQDMGKSAPLHF
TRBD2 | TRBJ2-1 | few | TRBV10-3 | TGTGCCATCAGCGTAAGACTAGCGGGGGGACCCAATGAGCAGTTCTTC | CAISVRLAGGPNEQFF
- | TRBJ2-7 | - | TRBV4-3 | TGCGCCAGCAGCCAAGAGTTCCCACAGGAGCAGTACTTC | CASSQEFPQEQYF
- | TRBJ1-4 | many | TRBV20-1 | TGCAGTGCTAGAGTCTCGGGGGGTCTAGAAAAACTGTTTTTT | CSARVSGGLEKLFF
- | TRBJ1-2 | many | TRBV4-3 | TGCGCCAGCAGGGGCCCCATGGGAGATGGCTACACCTTC | CASRGPMGDGYTF
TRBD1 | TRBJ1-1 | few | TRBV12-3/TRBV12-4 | TGTGCCAGCAGTTTCCGAGGGGGCTCCCTCACTGAAGCTTTCTTT | CASSFRGGSLTEAFF
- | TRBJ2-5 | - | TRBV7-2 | TGTGCCAGCAGCTTCAACAGAAGGGAGACCCAGTACTTC | CASSFNRRETQYF
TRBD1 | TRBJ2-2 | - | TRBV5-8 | TGTGCCAGCAGCTTAGTAGGGGGCGACACCGGGGAGCTGTTTTTT | CASSLVGGDTGELFF
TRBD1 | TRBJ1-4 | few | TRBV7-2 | TGTGCCAGCAGCTTAACCCCCCCCGGGACAGGGAATGAAAAACTGTTTTTT | CASSLTPPGTGNEKLFF
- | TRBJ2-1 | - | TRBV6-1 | TGTGCCAGCAGTGAAAGGGCCGTGGGCTCCTACAATGAGCAGTTCTTC | CASSERAVGSYNEQFF
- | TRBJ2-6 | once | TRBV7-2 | TGTGCCAGCAGCTTACGGGTGGGCAGCTCTGGGGCCAACGTCCTGACTTTC | CASSLRVGSSGANVLTF
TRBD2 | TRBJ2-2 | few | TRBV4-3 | TGCGCCAGCAGCCAAGATAGACTAGCGGGAGCCGGGGAGCTGTTTTTT | CASSQDRLAGAGELFF
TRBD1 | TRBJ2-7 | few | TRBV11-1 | TGTGCCAGCAGCATGGGACAGGGGCCATCCTACGAGCAGTACTTC | CASSMGQGPSYEQYF
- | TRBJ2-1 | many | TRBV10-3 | TGTGCCATCAGTGAGTCGGTGCGTCCAGGGGCGAGCTCCTACAATGAGCAGTTCTTC | CAISESVRPGASSYNEQFF
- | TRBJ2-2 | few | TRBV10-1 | TGCGCCAGCAGTGATAGTGGCGTAACGGAGCTGTTTTTT | CASSDSGVTELFF
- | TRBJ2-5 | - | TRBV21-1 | TGTGCCAGCAGCTATGGGGACAGGACGACAATTGAGACCCAGTACTTC | CASSYGDRTTIETQYF
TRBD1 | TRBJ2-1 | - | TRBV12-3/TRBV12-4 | TGTGCCAGCAGTTACAGGGGTCCATCCTACAATGAGCAGTTCTTC | CASSYRGPSYNEQFF
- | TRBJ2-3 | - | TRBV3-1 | TGTGCCAGCAGCCAAGATACTGGTTACACAGATACGCAGTATTTT | CASSQDTGYTDTQYF
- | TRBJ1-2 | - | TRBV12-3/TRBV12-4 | TGTGCCAGCAGAAGTACAGGGTTTGGAGGCTACACCTTC | CASRSTGFGGYTF
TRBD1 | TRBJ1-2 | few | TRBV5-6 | TGTGCCAGCAGCTCGCGACAGGGGGCTTATGGCTACACCTTC | CASSSRQGAYGYTF
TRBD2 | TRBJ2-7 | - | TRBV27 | TGTGCCAGCAGTATAGCGGGGGGGAGCTCCTACGAGCAGTACTTC | CASSIAGGSSYEQYF
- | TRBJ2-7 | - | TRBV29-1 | TGCAGCGCCTACGGGCAGGGCGAGCAGTACTTC | CSAYGQGEQYF
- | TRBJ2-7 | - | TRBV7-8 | TGTGCCAGCAGCTTAGCAGGGTTAGGGCCCTACGAGCAGTACTTC | CASSLAGLGPYEQYF
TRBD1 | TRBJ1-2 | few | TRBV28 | TGTGCCAGCAGCTCCCCTGGTTGGGACAGGGGTTACTATGGCTACACCTTC | CASSSPGWDRGYYGYTF
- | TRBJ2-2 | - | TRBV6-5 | TGTGCCAGCAGTTCACACTACACCGGGGAGCTGTTTTTT | CASSSHYTGELFF
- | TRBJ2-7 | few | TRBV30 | TGTGCCTGGAGTGTATACCCGGGGCCACCTCCCTACGAGCAGTACTTC | CAWSVYPGPPPYEQYF
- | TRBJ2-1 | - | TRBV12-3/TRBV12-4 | TGTGCCAGCAGTTCTAGGGGAGGGCAGTTCTTC | CASSSRGGQFF
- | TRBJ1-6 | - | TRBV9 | TGTGCCAGCAGCGTATCTGCTGAGCCTCACCTTAATTCACCCCTCCACTTT | CASSVSAEPHLNSPLHF
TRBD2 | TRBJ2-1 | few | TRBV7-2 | TGTGCCAGCAGCCTAAATAGCGGGGGGATTTACAATGAGCAGTTCTTC | CASSLNSGGIYNEQFF
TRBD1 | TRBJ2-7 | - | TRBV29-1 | TGCAGCGTTGTCGCCGGGACAGGGAAGTACTTC | CSVVAGTGKYF
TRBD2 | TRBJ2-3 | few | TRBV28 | TGTGCGGCGTCTGGACTAGCGGGGAGCACAGATACGCAGTATTTT | CAASGLAGSTDTQYF
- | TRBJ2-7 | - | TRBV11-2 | TGTGCCAGCAGCTTAATCTTAGGGGTATTGAGCTCCTACGAGCAGTACTTC | CASSLILGVLSSYEQYF
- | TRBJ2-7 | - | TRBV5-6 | TGTGCCAGCAGCCCGGGTCTCAGGAGGGAGCAGTACTTC | CASSPGLRREQYF